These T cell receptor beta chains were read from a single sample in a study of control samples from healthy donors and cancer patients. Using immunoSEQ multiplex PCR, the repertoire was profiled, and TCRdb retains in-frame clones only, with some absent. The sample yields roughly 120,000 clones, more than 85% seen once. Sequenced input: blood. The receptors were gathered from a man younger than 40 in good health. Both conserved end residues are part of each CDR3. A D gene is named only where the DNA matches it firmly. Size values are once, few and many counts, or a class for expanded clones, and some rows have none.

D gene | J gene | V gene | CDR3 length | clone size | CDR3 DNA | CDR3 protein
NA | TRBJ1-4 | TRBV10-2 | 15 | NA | TGCGCCAGCAGTGAGGAAGGGACGGGCGACGAAAAACTGTTTTTT | CASSEEGTGDEKLFF
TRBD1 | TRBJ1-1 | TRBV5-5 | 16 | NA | TGTGCCAGCAGCTTGGCAGGGGGTACGTTTGGGACTGAAGCTTTCTTT | CASSLAGGTFGTEAFF
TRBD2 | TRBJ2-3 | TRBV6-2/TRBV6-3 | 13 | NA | TGTGCCAGCAGTTACTCCGCTAGCGGGGGGGGCCTTTTT | CASSYSASGGGLF
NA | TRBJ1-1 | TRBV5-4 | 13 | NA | TGTGCCAGCCAACTCGTGTCGAACACTGAAGCTTTCTTT | CASQLVSNTEAFF
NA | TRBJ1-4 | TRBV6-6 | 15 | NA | TGTGCCAGCAGGTATCGACAGGAAGTTAATGAAAAACTGTTTTTT | CASRYRQEVNEKLFF
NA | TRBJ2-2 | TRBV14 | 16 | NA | TGTGCCAGCAGCCGGGCAGGGGGGAGTTATACCGGGGAGCTGTTTTTT | CASSRAGGSYTGELFF
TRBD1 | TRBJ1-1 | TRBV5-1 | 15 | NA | TGCGCCGGCAGCAAAACAGGGGACATAACCACTGAAGCTTTCTTT | CAGSKTGDITTEAFF
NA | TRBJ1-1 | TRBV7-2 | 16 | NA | TGTGCCAGCAGCTTCGGGTTGCAAATTTCGAACACTGAAGCTTTCTTT | CASSFGLQISNTEAFF
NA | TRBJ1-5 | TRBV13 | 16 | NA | TGTGCCAGCAGCGTCCGGGCTTGGGGTCGCAATCAGCCCCAGCATTTT | CASSVRAWGRNQPQHF
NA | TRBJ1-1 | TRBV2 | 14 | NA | TGTGCCAGCAGTGACGGGGAGATGAACACTGAAGCTTTCTTT | CASSDGEMNTEAFF
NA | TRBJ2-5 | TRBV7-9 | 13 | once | TGTGCCAGCAGCTTAGTGGGTCGGGGGACCCAGTACTTC | CASSLVGRGTQYF
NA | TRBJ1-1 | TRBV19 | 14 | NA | TGTGCCAGTAGTGACCATGGGGGGGAAACTGAAGCTTTCTTT | CASSDHGGETEAFF
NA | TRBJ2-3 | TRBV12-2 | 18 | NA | TGTGCAAGTCGCGAACTAGCGGGGGGCGTTTCTAGCACAGATACGCAGTATTTT | CASRELAGGVSSTDTQYF
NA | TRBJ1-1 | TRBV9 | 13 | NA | TGTGCCTCCAAGGGCAGGCCGAACACTGAAGCTTTCTTT | CASKGRPNTEAFF
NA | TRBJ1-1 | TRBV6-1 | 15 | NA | TGTGCCAGCAGTGAAGCGGGCTGGGCACTAGCCGAAGCTTTCTTT | CASSEAGWALAEAFF
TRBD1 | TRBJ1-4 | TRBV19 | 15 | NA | TGTGCCAGTAGTATTGTAGGACAGGGTCAGGAAAAACTGTTTTTT | CASSIVGQGQEKLFF
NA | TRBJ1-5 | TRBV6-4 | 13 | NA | TGTGCCAGCAGTGACTCGAGCGGTCAGCCCCAGCATTTT | CASSDSSGQPQHF
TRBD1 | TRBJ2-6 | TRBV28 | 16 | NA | TGTGCCAGCAGGGACAGGGGTCTCTCTGGGGCCAACGTCCTGACTTTC | CASRDRGLSGANVLTF
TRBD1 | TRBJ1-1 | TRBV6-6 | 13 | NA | TGTGCCAGCACCTGGGACAGCGACACTGAAGCTTTCTTT | CASTWDSDTEAFF
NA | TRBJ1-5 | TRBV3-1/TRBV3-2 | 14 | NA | TGTGCCAGCAGCCAGGCAGGATCCAATCAGCCCCAGCATTTT | CASSQAGSNQPQHF
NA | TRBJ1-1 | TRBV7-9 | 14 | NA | TGTGCCAGCAGCCCCCGGGGCATGAACACTGAAGCTTTCTTT | CASSPRGMNTEAFF
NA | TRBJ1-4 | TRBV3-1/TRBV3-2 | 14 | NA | TGTGCCAGCAGCAGATTTGCAACTAATGAAAAACTGTTTTTT | CASSRFATNEKLFF
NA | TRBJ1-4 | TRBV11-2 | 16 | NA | TGTGCCAGCAGCTTAGGGAGGACAGCAACTAATGAAAAACTGTTTTTT | CASSLGRTATNEKLFF
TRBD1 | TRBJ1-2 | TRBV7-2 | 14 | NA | TGTGCCAGCAGCTTACTGGACAGGGGGTACGGCTACACCTTC | CASSLLDRGYGYTF
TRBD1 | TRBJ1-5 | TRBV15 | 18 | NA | TGTGCCACCAGCCCCGAGGGGGCCCTTGGGCGGGGCAATCAGCCCCAGCATTTT | CATSPEGALGRGNQPQHF
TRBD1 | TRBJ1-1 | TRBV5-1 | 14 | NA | TGCGCCAGCAGCTTTGACAGGGATTATACTGAAGCTTTCTTT | CASSFDRDYTEAFF
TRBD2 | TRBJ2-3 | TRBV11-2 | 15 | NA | TGTGCCAGCAGCTTACGTAGCGGGGCCCCGGATACGCAGTATTTT | CASSLRSGAPDTQYF
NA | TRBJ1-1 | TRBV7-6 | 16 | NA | TGTGCCAGCAGCCCTCCTTTAGGGGCAGGGAACACTGAAGCTTTCTTT | CASSPPLGAGNTEAFF
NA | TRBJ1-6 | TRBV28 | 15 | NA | TGTGCCAGCAACGGGCTACTAGGTTATAATTCACCCCTCCACTTT | CASNGLLGYNSPLHF
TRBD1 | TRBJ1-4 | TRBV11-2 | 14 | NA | TGTGCCAGCAGCTCCAGGACAGGCATAGAAAAACTGTTTTTT | CASSSRTGIEKLFF
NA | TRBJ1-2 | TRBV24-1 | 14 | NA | TGTGCCACCAGTGATCCCGGGACGCCAATAAGCTACACCTTC | CATSDPGTPISYTF
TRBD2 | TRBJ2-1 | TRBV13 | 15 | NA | TGTGCCAGCAGCTCCAGGACTAGCGGGGCCCATGAGCAGTTCTTC | CASSSRTSGAHEQFF
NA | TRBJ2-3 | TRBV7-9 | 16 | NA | TGTGCCAGCAGCTTAGGCATGGGCGGGGACGAAGATACGCAGTATTTT | CASSLGMGGDEDTQYF
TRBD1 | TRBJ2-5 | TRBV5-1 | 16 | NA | TGCGCCAGCAGCTTGGCCGCGGGACAGGCCCAAGAGACCCAGTACTTC | CASSLAAGQAQETQYF
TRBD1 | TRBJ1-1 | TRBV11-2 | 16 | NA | TGTGCCAGCAGCCTAGGGACAGTCTTGCGTAACACTGAAGCTTTCTTT | CASSLGTVLRNTEAFF
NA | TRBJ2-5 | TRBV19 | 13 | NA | TGTGCCAGTAGTCGGTGGTCTGAAGAGACCCAGTACTTC | CASSRWSEETQYF
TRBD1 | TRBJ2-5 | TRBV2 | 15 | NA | TGTGCCAGCAGTCCCGGGCAGGGGGCCCAAGAGACCCAGTACTTC | CASSPGQGAQETQYF
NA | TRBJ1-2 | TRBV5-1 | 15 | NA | TGCGCCAGCAGCGCCTCAGGGGATTTCGGTCGTGGCTACACCTTC | CASSASGDFGRGYTF
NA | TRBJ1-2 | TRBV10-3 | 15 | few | TGTGCCACCGGGCCCCCACAGTCCATCGGGGATGGCTACACCTTC | CATGPPQSIGDGYTF
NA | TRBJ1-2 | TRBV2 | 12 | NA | TGTGCCAGCAGTGTGAAAGACTATGGCTACACCTTC | CASSVKDYGYTF
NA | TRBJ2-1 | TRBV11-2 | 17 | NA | TGTGCCAGCAGCTTTGACAGCCGTTTTACTGTTTACAATGAGCAGTTCTTC | CASSFDSRFTVYNEQFF
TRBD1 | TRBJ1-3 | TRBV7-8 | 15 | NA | TGTGCCAGCAGCTTAGTGAGGGACAGGGAGAACACCATATATTTT | CASSLVRDRENTIYF
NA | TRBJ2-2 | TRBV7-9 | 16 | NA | TGTGCCAGCAGCCCACTAGATGGACAGCACACCGGGGAGCTGTTTTTT | CASSPLDGQHTGELFF
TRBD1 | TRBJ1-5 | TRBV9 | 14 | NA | TGTGCCAGCAGCCCTGCAGGGGGAAATCAGCCCCAGCATTTT | CASSPAGGNQPQHF